The 2 T cell receptor beta chains presented below share a single source sample, sequenced in a study of early T cells in non-severe SARS-CoV-2 infection. TCRdb redid the calling of the 5' RACE reads with MiXCR, one entry per CDR3 protein. The repertoire includes approximately 84,000 distinct CDR3 sequences, more than 13% of them detected once, and less than 7% sits in the top ten. Sample: whole blood. These receptors all stem from an adult who was a healthcare worker with PCR-confirmed SARS-CoV-2 infection or an uninfected control (not recorded which).

There are a few counts of this clonotype. CDR3: CASSEETGWTQYF. CDR3 bases: TGTGCCAGCAGTGAAGAAACGGGATGGACGCAGTATTTT. The V call is TRBV6-1, the J call TRBJ2-3; D may be TRBD2 (5 bases). V lost 1 base to trimming and J lost 9 bases, with 11 bases between them. Looked up from germline, CDR1 is MNHNS and CDR2 is SASEGT. The CDR3 runs 13 residues.

V usage is TRBV3-1 and J usage is TRBJ1-1; perhaps TRBD1 as D (6 bases). Germline-derived CDR1 and CDR2 are LGHDT and YNNKEL (reference sequence). The V end lost 6 bases, the J end lost 6 bases, and 14 bases lay between the germline ends. There are 13 residues in the CDR3. The CDR3, as DNA: TGTGCCAGCAGACACAGGGATGGAGCTGAAGCTTTCTTT. Residues: CASRHRDGAEAFF.